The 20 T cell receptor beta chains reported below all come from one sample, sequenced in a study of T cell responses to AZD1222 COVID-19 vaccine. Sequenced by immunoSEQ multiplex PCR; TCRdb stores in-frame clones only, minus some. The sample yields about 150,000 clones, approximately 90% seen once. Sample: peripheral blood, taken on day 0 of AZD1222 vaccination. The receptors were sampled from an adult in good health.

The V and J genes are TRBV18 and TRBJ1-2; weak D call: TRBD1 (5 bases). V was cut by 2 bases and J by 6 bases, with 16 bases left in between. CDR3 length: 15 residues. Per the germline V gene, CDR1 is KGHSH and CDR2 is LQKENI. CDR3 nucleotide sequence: TGTGCCAGCTCACCAAGGGCAGGGTTTTTCGATGGCTACACCTTC. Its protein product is CASSPRAGFFDGYTF.

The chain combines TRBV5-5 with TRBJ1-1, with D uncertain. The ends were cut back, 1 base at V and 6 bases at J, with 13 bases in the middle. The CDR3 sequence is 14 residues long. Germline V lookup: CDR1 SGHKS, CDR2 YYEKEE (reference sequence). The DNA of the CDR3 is TGTGCCAGCAGCTTGACCGCTGCGGTCGCTGAAGCTTTCTTT. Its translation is CASSLTAAVAEAFF.

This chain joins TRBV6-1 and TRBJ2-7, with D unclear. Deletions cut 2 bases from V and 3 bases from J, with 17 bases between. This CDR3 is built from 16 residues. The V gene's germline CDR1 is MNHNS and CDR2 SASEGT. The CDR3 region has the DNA TGTGCCAGCAGTGAATCCTCCTGGCAGCCCTTCTACGAGCAGTACTTC. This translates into CASSESSWQPFYEQYF.

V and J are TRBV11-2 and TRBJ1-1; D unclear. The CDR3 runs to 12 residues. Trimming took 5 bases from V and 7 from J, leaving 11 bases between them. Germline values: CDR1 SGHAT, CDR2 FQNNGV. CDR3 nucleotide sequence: TGTGCCAGCAGCATAACGGCGAATGAAGCTTTCTTT. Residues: CASSITANEAFF.

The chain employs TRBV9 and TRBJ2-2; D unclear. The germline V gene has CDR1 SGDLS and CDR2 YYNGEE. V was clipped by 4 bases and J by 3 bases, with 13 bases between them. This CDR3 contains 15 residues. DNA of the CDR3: TGTGCCAGCAGCTCCGAGAATATGGACACCGGGGAGCTGTTTTTT. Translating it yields CASSSENMDTGELFF.

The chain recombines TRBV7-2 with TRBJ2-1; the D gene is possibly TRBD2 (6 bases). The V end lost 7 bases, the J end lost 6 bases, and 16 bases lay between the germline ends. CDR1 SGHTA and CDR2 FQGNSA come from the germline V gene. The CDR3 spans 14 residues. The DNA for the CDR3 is TGTGCCAGCACCGTCCCGACTAGTTTCAATGAGCAGTTCTTC. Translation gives CASTVPTSFNEQFF.

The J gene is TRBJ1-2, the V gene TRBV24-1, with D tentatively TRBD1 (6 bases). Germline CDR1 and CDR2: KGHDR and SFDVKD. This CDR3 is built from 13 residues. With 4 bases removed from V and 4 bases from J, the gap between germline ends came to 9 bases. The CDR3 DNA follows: TGTGCCACCAGTGACCCAGGGGTCTATGGCTACACCTTC. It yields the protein CATSDPGVYGYTF.

The chain's CDR3 is CASSSRTGTDTQYF. CDR3 bases: TGTGCCAGCAGCTCTAGGACAGGCACAGATACGCAGTATTTT. V and J are TRBV7-9 and TRBJ2-3, with a possible D match to TRBD1 (6 bases). V was clipped by 4 bases and J by 1 base, with 9 bases between them. This CDR3 spans 14 amino acids. CDR1 SEHNR and CDR2 FQNEAQ come from the germline V gene (reference sequence).

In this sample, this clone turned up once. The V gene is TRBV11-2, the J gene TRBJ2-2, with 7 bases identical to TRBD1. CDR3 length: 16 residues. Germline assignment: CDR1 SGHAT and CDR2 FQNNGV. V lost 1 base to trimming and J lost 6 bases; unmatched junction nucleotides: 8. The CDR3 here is CASSLVARGLAGELFF. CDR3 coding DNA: TGTGCCAGCAGCTTAGTCGCCAGGGGGTTAGCCGGGGAGCTGTTTTTT.

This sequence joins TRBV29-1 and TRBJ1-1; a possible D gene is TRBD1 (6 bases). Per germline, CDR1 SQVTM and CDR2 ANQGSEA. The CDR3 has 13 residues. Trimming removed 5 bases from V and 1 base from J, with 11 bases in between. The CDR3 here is CSVTGTPNTEAFF. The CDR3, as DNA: TGCAGCGTTACCGGGACACCGAACACTGAAGCTTTCTTT. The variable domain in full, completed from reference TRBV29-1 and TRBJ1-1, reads SAVISQKPSRDICQRGTSLTIQCQVDSQVTMMFWYRQQPGQSLTLIATANQGSEATYESGFVIDKFPISRPNLTFSTLTVSNMSPEDSSIYLCSVTGTPNTEAFFGQGTRLTVV.

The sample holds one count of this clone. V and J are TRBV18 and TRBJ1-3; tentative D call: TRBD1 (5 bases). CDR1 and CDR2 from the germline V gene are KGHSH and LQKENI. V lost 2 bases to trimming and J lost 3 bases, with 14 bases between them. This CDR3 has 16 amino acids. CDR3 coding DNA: TGTGCCAGCTCACCAGGGGCCCCCTCCAATGGAAACACCATATATTTT. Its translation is CASSPGAPSNGNTIYF.

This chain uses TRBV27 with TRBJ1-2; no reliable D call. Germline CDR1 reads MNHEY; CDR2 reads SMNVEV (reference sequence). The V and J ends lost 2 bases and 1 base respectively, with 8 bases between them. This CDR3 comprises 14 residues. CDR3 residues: CASSLGPRNYGYTF. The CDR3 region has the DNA TGTGCCAGCAGTTTAGGCCCCCGTAACTATGGCTACACCTTC.

The CDR3 DNA follows: TGTGCCAGCAGCAGCCTAACTCAGGGGGCGGATACGCAGTATTTT. As protein: CASSSLTQGADTQYF. V and J are TRBV11-3 and TRBJ2-3; 8 bases are shared with TRBD1. This CDR3 has 15 residues. Germline CDR1 and CDR2: SGHNT and YENEEA. V was pared by 5 bases and J by 6 bases, with 10 bases of the junction left unmatched.

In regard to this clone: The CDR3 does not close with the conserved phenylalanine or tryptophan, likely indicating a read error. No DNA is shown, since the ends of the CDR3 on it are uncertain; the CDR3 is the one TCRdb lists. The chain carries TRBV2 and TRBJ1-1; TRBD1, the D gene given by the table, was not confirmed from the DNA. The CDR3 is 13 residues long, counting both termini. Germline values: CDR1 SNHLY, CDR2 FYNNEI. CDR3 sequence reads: CASSEARLTSLGL.

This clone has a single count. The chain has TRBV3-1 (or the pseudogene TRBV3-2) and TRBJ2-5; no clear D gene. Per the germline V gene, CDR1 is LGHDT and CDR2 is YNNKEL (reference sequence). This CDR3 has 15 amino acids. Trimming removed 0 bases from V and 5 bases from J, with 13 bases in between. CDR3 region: CASSQDKVRAETQYF. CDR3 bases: TGTGCCAGCAGCCAAGATAAAGTCCGAGCGGAGACCCAGTACTTC.

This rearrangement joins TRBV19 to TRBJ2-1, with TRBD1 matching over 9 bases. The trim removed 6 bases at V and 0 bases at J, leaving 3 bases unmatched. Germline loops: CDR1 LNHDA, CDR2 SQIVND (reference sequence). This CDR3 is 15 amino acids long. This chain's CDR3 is CASSWDRASYNEQFF. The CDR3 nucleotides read TGTGCCAGTAGCTGGGACAGGGCCTCCTACAATGAGCAGTTCTTC.

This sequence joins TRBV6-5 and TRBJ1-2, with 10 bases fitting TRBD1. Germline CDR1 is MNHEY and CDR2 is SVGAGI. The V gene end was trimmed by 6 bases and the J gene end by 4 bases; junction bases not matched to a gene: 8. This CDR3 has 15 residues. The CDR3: CASSGGQGSFYGYTF. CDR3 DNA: TGTGCCAGCAGCGGGGGACAGGGGTCCTTCTATGGCTACACCTTC.

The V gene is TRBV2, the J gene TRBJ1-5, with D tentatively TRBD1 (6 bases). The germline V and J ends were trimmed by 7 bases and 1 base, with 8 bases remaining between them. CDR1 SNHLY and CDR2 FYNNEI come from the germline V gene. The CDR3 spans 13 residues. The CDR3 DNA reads TGTGCCAGCAAGGGGGAGAGCAATCAGCCCCAGCATTTT. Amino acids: CASKGESNQPQHF. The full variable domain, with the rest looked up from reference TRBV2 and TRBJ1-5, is EPEVTQTPSHQVTQMGQEVILRCVPISNHLYFYWYRQILGQKVEFLVSFYNNEISEKSEIFDDQFSVERPDGSNFTLKIRSTKLEDSAMYFCASKGESNQPQHFGDGTRLSIL.

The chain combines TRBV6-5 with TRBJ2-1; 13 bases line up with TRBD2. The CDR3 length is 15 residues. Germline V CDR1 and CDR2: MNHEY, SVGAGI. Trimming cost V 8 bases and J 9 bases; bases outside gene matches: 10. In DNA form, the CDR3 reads TGTGCCAGCGAGGGACTAGCGGGAAGCTTGGGTGAGCAGTTCTTC. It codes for CASEGLAGSLGEQFF.

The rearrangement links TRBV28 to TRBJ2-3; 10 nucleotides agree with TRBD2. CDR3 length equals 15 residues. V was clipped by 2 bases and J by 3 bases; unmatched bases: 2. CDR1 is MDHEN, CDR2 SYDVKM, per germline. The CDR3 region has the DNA TGTGCCAGCAGTTTAGGGACTAGCGTTACAGATACGCAGTATTTT. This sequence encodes CASSLGTSVTDTQYF.